This entry lists 20 T cell receptor beta chains sequenced from one sample in a study of blood T cell repertoires in COVID-19. TCRdb keeps only in-frame clones here, not all; method: immunoSEQ multiplex PCR. Counted here are about 66,000 clones, around nine tenths occurring once; the ten biggest clones make up approximately 3.9%. Material for sequencing was peripheral blood. The receptors were gathered from a man in his 70s with acute or convalescent COVID-19.

The J gene is TRBJ2-1, the V gene TRBV6-2 or TRBV6-3; 7 bases are a match to TRBD2. The germline gives CDR1 MNHEY, CDR2 SVGEGT. The CDR3 runs 17 residues. V gave up 0 bases and J gave up 3 bases; unmatched junction bases: 8. The DNA for the CDR3 is TGTGCCAGCAGTTACTCCCCCGCTAGCGGCCTCTACAATGAGCAGTTCTTC. It encodes CASSYSPASGLYNEQFF.

The J gene is TRBJ2-4, the V gene TRBV5-6, with D possibly matching TRBD1 (5 bases). V was shortened by 0 bases and J by 9 bases, with 19 bases between the two germline ends. Looked up from germline, CDR1 is SGHDT and CDR2 is YYEEEE. The CDR3 contains 16 residues. CDR3 protein: CASSLEIGRARSIQYF. CDR3 in DNA: TGTGCCAGCAGCTTGGAAATTGGCAGGGCGAGAAGCATTCAGTACTTC.

The CDR3, as DNA: TGTGCCAGCAGTTCCACAACAGGGACCTATGGCTACACCTTC. Translation: CASSSTTGTYGYTF. This chain links TRBV6-5 with TRBJ1-2; TRBD1 might be the D (6 bases). Trimming left V 4 bases short and J 4 bases short, with 13 bases between. The CDR3 extends over 14 amino acids. Germline V gives CDR1 MNHEY, CDR2 SVGAGI.

The count of this clone is one. The chain uses TRBV2 and TRBJ2-3, with 12 positions matching TRBD2. Germline V lookup: CDR1 SNHLY, CDR2 FYNNEI. With 5 bases clipped from V and 3 bases from J, the junction kept 3 bases outside the gene matches. The CDR3 runs 15 residues. CDR3 in DNA: TGTGCCAGCAGTCTAGCGGGGGGGCCGACAGATACGCAGTATTTT. It yields the protein CASSLAGGPTDTQYF.

V is TRBV6-1 and J is TRBJ1-1, with 7 nucleotides matching TRBD1. This CDR3 is 15 amino acids long. The ends lost 2 bases at V and 4 bases at J; junction bases unmatched: 7. Germline loops: CDR1 MNHNS, CDR2 SASEGT. CDR3: CASSEKGGRGTEAFF. CDR3 DNA sequence: TGTGCCAGCAGTGAAAAAGGGGGCCGGGGCACTGAAGCTTTCTTT.

V is TRBV19 and J is TRBJ1-5, with D possibly TRBD1 on 6 matching bases. Germline CDR1 LNHDA, CDR2 SQIVND (reference sequence). Trimming cost V 4 bases and J 5 bases, with 12 bases left between them. There are 14 residues in the CDR3. Here the CDR3 reads CASSTRDTYQPQHF. The CDR3 DNA reads as TGTGCCAGTAGTACCCGGGACACCTATCAGCCCCAGCATTTT.

The V call is TRBV10-3, the J call TRBJ1-3; a possible D gene is TRBD1 (5 bases). Germline V gene lookup returns CDR1 ENHRY and CDR2 SYGVKD. The CDR3 runs to 15 residues. The V end lost 1 base, the J end lost 0 bases, and 7 bases lay between the germline ends. The CDR3 bases are TGTGCCATCAGTGAGTGGGGCTCCTCTGGAAACACCATATATTTT. Its translation is CAISEWGSSGNTIYF.

The gene calls are TRBV29-1 and TRBJ2-3; maybe TRBD2 (5 bases). CDR1 and CDR2 (germline): SQVTM, ANQGSEA. The V and J ends lost 2 bases and 6 bases respectively, with 15 bases between them. The CDR3 totals 14 residues. CDR3: CSVERSAGMDTQYF. As DNA, the CDR3 is TGCAGCGTTGAAAGGTCTGCGGGTATGGATACGCAGTATTTT.

This chain uses TRBV13 with TRBJ2-7; the D gene is possibly TRBD1 (6 bases). CDR1 is PRHDT, CDR2 FYEKMQ, per germline (reference sequence). Trimming pared 2 bases from V and 2 bases from J, leaving 10 bases between. The CDR3 totals 14 residues. CDR3 region: CASSLNPGAYEQYF. DNA for the CDR3: TGTGCCAGCAGCTTAAACCCAGGGGCCTACGAGCAGTACTTC.

The chain joins TRBV4-1 to TRBJ1-6; D remains ambiguous. From germline, CDR1 is MGHRA and CDR2 YSYEKL. This CDR3 spans 18 amino acids. The V end lost 0 bases, the J end lost 7 bases, and 19 bases lay between the germline ends. The CDR3 region is CASSQDLSGATQNSPLHF. The DNA of the CDR3 is TGCGCCAGCAGCCAAGATCTTTCGGGTGCAACCCAAAATTCACCCCTCCACTTT.

The rearrangement links TRBV28 to TRBJ1-5; 11 bases line up with TRBD1. Germline CDR1 and CDR2: MDHEN and SYDVKM. V shed 6 bases and J 4 bases; nucleotides not matched to a gene: 5. This CDR3 is 15 amino acids long. The CDR3 is CASSPRDRGNQPQHF. CDR3 DNA sequence: TGTGCCAGCAGCCCAAGGGACAGGGGGAATCAGCCCCAGCATTTT.

This chain links TRBV20-1 with TRBJ1-1, with TRBD1 as a possible D gene (5 bases). Trimming removed 6 bases from V and 8 bases from J, with 10 bases in between. Germline assignment: CDR1 DFQATT and CDR2 SNEGSKA (reference sequence). The CDR3 extends over 10 amino acids. The CDR3 reads CSAMAGEAFF. CDR3 sequence (DNA): TGCAGTGCCATGGCAGGGGAAGCTTTCTTT.

V and J are TRBV6-5 and TRBJ2-2; 7 bases agree with TRBD1. From germline, CDR1 is MNHEY and CDR2 SVGAGI. The CDR3 sequence is 14 residues long. V shed 7 bases, J shed 4 bases, and the junction held 6 bases outside the gene matches. CDR3 sequence reads: CASNLDRSTGELFF. Here the CDR3 DNA reads TGTGCCAGCAATCTGGACAGGAGCACCGGGGAGCTGTTTTTT.

This chain uses TRBV19 with TRBJ2-7; D might be TRBD1 (6 bases). The germline V gene encodes CDR1 LNHDA and CDR2 SQIVND (reference sequence). Trimming removed 9 bases from V and 0 bases from J, with 15 bases in between. The CDR3 extends over 14 amino acids. CDR3 DNA: TGTGCCAGCCGAACAGGGTCGGGCTCCTACGAGCAGTACTTC. Its translation: CASRTGSGSYEQYF.

V and J are TRBV30 and TRBJ2-7; 8 positions match TRBD1. Germline assignment: CDR1 GTSNPN and CDR2 SVGIG (reference sequence). V was pared by 4 bases and J by 5 bases, with 19 bases of the junction left unmatched. CDR3 length: 17 residues. The CDR3 DNA reads TGTGCCTGGAATTTGGGGGAATCGGACAGGGTCGTCCACGAGCAGTACTTC. Translating it yields CAWNLGESDRVVHEQYF.

The chain recombines TRBV4-3 with TRBJ2-1; 7 bases are shared with TRBD2. The CDR3 spans 13 residues. The germline CDR1 and CDR2 sequences are LGHNA and YSLEER. With V trimmed by 4 bases and J by 6 bases, 3 bases remained unmatched. Written as DNA, the CDR3 is TGCGCCAGCAGCCTAGGCGGGGGCAATGAGCAGTTCTTC. It codes for CASSLGGGNEQFF.

This chain connects TRBV4-3 to TRBJ1-4, with TRBD1 matching over 10 bases. The V gene end was trimmed by 1 base and the J gene end by 7 bases; junction bases not matched to a gene: 15. Germline loops: CDR1 LGHNA, CDR2 YSLEER. This CDR3 is built from 19 residues. CDR3 sequence reads: CASSQAPGQGSIRGEKLFF. DNA for the CDR3: TGCGCCAGCAGCCAAGCCCCGGGACAGGGGTCGATTCGGGGTGAAAAACTGTTTTTT.

This chain uses TRBV7-5 with TRBJ1-2. TRBV7-5 is flagged as a pseudogene. CDR3 size: 17 residues. The CDR3 DNA reads TGTGTCAGAAGCTTAGAAGGCCGACTGCGATACTATGGCGGCTACACCTTC. Protein sequence: CVRSLEGRLRYYGGYTF.

This chain links TRBV11-2 with TRBJ2-5; 10 nucleotides agree with TRBD1. Germline CDR1 is SGHAT and CDR2 is FQNNGV. The CDR3 is 15 residues long. V shed 1 base, J shed 5 bases, and the junction held 4 bases outside the gene matches. CDR3 in amino acids: CASSLADRGLETQYF. The DNA of the CDR3 is TGTGCCAGCAGCTTAGCGGACAGGGGGTTGGAGACCCAGTACTTC.

The chain links TRBV7-9 to TRBJ2-2; D unresolved. The CDR3 totals 16 residues. The germline CDR1 and CDR2 sequences are SEHNR and FQNEAQ (reference sequence). V shed 1 base and J shed 1 base, with 10 bases lying between them. CDR3 protein: CASSLGLRKNTGELFF. The CDR3 coding sequence is TGTGCCAGCAGCTTAGGCCTCAGAAAGAACACCGGGGAGCTGTTTTTT. Full variable domain (rest looked up from reference TRBV7-9 and TRBJ2-2): DTGVSQNPRHKITKRGQNVTFRCDPISEHNRLYWYRQTLGQGPEFLTYFQNEAQLEKSRLLSDRFSAERPKGSFSTLEIQRTEQGDSAMYLCASSLGLRKNTGELFFGEGSRLTVL.